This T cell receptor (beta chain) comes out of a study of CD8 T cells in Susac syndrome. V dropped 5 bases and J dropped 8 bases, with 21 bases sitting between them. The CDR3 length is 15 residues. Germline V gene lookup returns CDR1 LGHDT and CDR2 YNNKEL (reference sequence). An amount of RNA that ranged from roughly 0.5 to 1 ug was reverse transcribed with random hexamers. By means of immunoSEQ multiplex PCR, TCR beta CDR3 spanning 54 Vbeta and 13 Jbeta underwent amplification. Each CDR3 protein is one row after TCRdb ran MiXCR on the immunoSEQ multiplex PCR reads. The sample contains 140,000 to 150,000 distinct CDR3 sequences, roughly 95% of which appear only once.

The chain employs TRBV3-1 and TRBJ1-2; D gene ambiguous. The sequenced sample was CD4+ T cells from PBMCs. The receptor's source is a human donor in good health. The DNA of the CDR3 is TGTGCCAGCAGCTCCTCTGATCGGGGTATGAGGGGCTACACCTTC. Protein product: CASSSSDRGMRGYTF.